These T cell receptor beta chains were read from a single sample in a study of response to subunit inactivated influenza vaccine. Via MiXCR, TCRdb re-called the RT-PCR reads, giving one row per CDR3 protein. The sample shows 590,000 or so distinct CDR3 sequences, around 15% of them seen only once. Here the sequenced sample was PBMCs from blood, taken 14 to 15 days before vaccination. These receptor sequences come from a man over 45 who received an inactivated influenza vaccine. Both conserved end residues are part of each CDR3. A D gene is named only where the DNA matches it firmly. Expanded clones are given a class, and other clones once, few, many or no size at all.

cdr3_nt: TGTGCCAGTAGTATATGGGGAGAGACCCAGTACTTC
cdr3_aa: CASSIWGETQYF
d_call: NA
v_call: TRBV19
j_call: TRBJ2-5
clone_size: NA
cdr3_length: 12

cdr3_nt: TGTGCCAGCAGCCCACATGACAGGATGAACACTGAAGCTTTCTTT
cdr3_aa: CASSPHDRMNTEAFF
d_call: NA
v_call: TRBV6-2/TRBV6-3
j_call: TRBJ1-1
clone_size: NA
cdr3_length: 15

cdr3_nt: TGCAGCGTTGAGGTTGGGGTGGGCGCATCCTACAATGAGCAGTTCTTC
cdr3_aa: CSVEVGVGASYNEQFF
d_call: NA
v_call: TRBV29-1
j_call: TRBJ2-1
clone_size: many
cdr3_length: 16

cdr3_nt: TGTGCCAGCAGTACCCGGGTCGGGTCGGGACTAGCGGGAGCCAGCACAGATACGCAGTATTTT
cdr3_aa: CASSTRVGSGLAGASTDTQYF
d_call: TRBD2
v_call: TRBV6-4
j_call: TRBJ2-3
clone_size: NA
cdr3_length: 21

cdr3_nt: TGCGCCAGCAGCTTGGGGGGGACGACTAGCGGGGTCTACGAGCAGTACTTC
cdr3_aa: CASSLGGTTSGVYEQYF
d_call: TRBD2
v_call: TRBV5-1
j_call: TRBJ2-7
clone_size: few
cdr3_length: 17

cdr3_nt: TGTGCCAGCAGCCTACGGGATCCCCGGGGGTTCCCCTACCCGAACACCGGGGAGCTGTTTTTT
cdr3_aa: CASSLRDPRGFPYPNTGELFF
d_call: NA
v_call: TRBV11-2
j_call: TRBJ2-2
clone_size: NA
cdr3_length: 21

cdr3_nt: TGCAGTGCTCACCCTGGACTAGCGGGAGGGAAAAAGACCTACGAGCAGTACTTC
cdr3_aa: CSAHPGLAGGKKTYEQYF
d_call: TRBD2
v_call: TRBV20-1
j_call: TRBJ2-7
clone_size: few
cdr3_length: 18

cdr3_nt: TGTGCCAGCAGTTCCCCCGGACAGGGAGCTACGTACGAGCAGTACTTC
cdr3_aa: CASSSPGQGATYEQYF
d_call: TRBD1
v_call: TRBV6-5
j_call: TRBJ2-7
clone_size: few
cdr3_length: 16

cdr3_nt: TGCAGCGTTGAAGAATATACGGGACTCCGACCTGGGGAGCAGTTCTTC
cdr3_aa: CSVEEYTGLRPGEQFF
d_call: NA
v_call: TRBV29-1
j_call: TRBJ2-1
clone_size: NA
cdr3_length: 16

cdr3_nt: TGCAGTGCTAGCCCCTTCCGCGCGACTCAAGAGACCCAGTACTTC
cdr3_aa: CSASPFRATQETQYF
d_call: NA
v_call: TRBV20-1
j_call: TRBJ2-5
clone_size: NA
cdr3_length: 15

cdr3_nt: TGTGCCAGCAGTTACGACAGTTATACTCAAGAGACCCAGTACTTC
cdr3_aa: CASSYDSYTQETQYF
d_call: NA
v_call: TRBV6-5
j_call: TRBJ2-5
clone_size: few
cdr3_length: 15

cdr3_nt: TGCGCCAGCAGCTCCCTCCGGGGTGAAAAACTGTTTTTT
cdr3_aa: CASSSLRGEKLFF
d_call: NA
v_call: TRBV4-1
j_call: TRBJ1-4
clone_size: NA
cdr3_length: 13

cdr3_nt: TGTGCCAGCAGCTCGCAGGCGGCGGGAGCAAGCGAGCAGTACTTC
cdr3_aa: CASSSQAAGASEQYF
d_call: TRBD2
v_call: TRBV7-2
j_call: TRBJ2-7
clone_size: few
cdr3_length: 15

cdr3_nt: TGTGCCAGCAGCCGTACCCCAGGGGGATCTAATGAAAAACTGTTTTTT
cdr3_aa: CASSRTPGGSNEKLFF
d_call: TRBD1
v_call: TRBV9
j_call: TRBJ1-4
clone_size: few
cdr3_length: 16

cdr3_nt: TGTGCCAGCAGGTTACAGGGGTTGGATGGCTACACCTTC
cdr3_aa: CASRLQGLDGYTF
d_call: TRBD1
v_call: TRBV6-2/TRBV6-3
j_call: TRBJ1-2
clone_size: NA
cdr3_length: 13

cdr3_nt: TGTGCCAGCACCCGAACGACAGGGCAGTTCTCCTACGAGCAGTACTTC
cdr3_aa: CASTRTTGQFSYEQYF
d_call: TRBD1
v_call: TRBV5-6
j_call: TRBJ2-7
clone_size: NA
cdr3_length: 16

cdr3_nt: TGTGCCAGCAGCTTTTTAGTAAGCTCCTACAATGAGCAGTTCTTC
cdr3_aa: CASSFLVSSYNEQFF
d_call: NA
v_call: TRBV7-8
j_call: TRBJ2-1
clone_size: NA
cdr3_length: 15

cdr3_nt: TGTGCCAGCAGCCAAGCGTCAGAGATTTACAATGAGCAGTTCTTC
cdr3_aa: CASSQASEIYNEQFF
d_call: NA
v_call: TRBV4-2
j_call: TRBJ2-1
clone_size: few
cdr3_length: 15

cdr3_nt: TGTGCCACCAGCAGAGAAAGGACTAGCTCCTACAATGAGCAGTTCTTC
cdr3_aa: CATSRERTSSYNEQFF
d_call: TRBD2
v_call: TRBV15
j_call: TRBJ2-1
clone_size: NA
cdr3_length: 16

cdr3_nt: TGCGCCAGCAGCAAAGGGACAGTCGGTATCGAAAAACTGTTTTTT
cdr3_aa: CASSKGTVGIEKLFF
d_call: TRBD1
v_call: TRBV4-3
j_call: TRBJ1-4
clone_size: NA
cdr3_length: 15

cdr3_nt: TGTGCCAGCAGCGTGGGACTAGTGCGGGACAATGAGCAGTTCTTC
cdr3_aa: CASSVGLVRDNEQFF
d_call: TRBD2
v_call: TRBV9
j_call: TRBJ2-1
clone_size: NA
cdr3_length: 15

cdr3_nt: TGTGCCAGCAGCCAAGATTATGGCAGGGGGTTCTACAATGAGCAGTTCTTC
cdr3_aa: CASSQDYGRGFYNEQFF
d_call: TRBD1
v_call: TRBV14
j_call: TRBJ2-1
clone_size: few
cdr3_length: 17

cdr3_nt: TGTGCCACCAGCGGGAGAGGGAGAATTGGCGAGCAGTACTTC
cdr3_aa: CATSGRGRIGEQYF
d_call: NA
v_call: TRBV15
j_call: TRBJ2-7
clone_size: NA
cdr3_length: 14

cdr3_nt: TGCAGTGCCACCGGGACTAGCCCCTACGAGCAGTACTTC
cdr3_aa: CSATGTSPYEQYF
d_call: TRBD2
v_call: TRBV20-1
j_call: TRBJ2-7
clone_size: NA
cdr3_length: 13

cdr3_nt: TGCGCCAGCAGCCGTGCCGGGGACCTTAATGAAAAACTGTTTTTT
cdr3_aa: CASSRAGDLNEKLFF
d_call: NA
v_call: TRBV5-1
j_call: TRBJ1-4
clone_size: few
cdr3_length: 15

cdr3_nt: TGTGCCACCTTTGGACTAGCGGGCCTAACTCAAGAGACCCAGTACTTC
cdr3_aa: CATFGLAGLTQETQYF
d_call: TRBD2
v_call: TRBV6-1
j_call: TRBJ2-5
clone_size: NA
cdr3_length: 16

cdr3_nt: TGCGCCAGCAGCCTATCCGGGACTACTGGAAACACCATATATTTT
cdr3_aa: CASSLSGTTGNTIYF
d_call: NA
v_call: TRBV5-1
j_call: TRBJ1-3
clone_size: NA
cdr3_length: 15

cdr3_nt: TGCGCCAGCAGCCAAGTATCCAGGGAAGTTCCCTATGGCTACACCTTC
cdr3_aa: CASSQVSREVPYGYTF
d_call: NA
v_call: TRBV4-3
j_call: TRBJ1-2
clone_size: few
cdr3_length: 16

cdr3_nt: TGTGCCAGCAGCCCAGTCCTAGGGCACACCGGGGAGCTGTTTTTT
cdr3_aa: CASSPVLGHTGELFF
d_call: NA
v_call: TRBV7-2
j_call: TRBJ2-2
clone_size: few
cdr3_length: 15

cdr3_nt: TGTGCCAGCAGCCAATTAGCGGGAGCGCACAATGAGCAGTTCTTC
cdr3_aa: CASSQLAGAHNEQFF
d_call: TRBD2
v_call: TRBV7-8
j_call: TRBJ2-1
clone_size: many
cdr3_length: 15

cdr3_nt: TGTGCCAGCAGCTCCCAACTAGCGGCGGACAATGAGCAGTTCTTC
cdr3_aa: CASSSQLAADNEQFF
d_call: TRBD2
v_call: TRBV7-9
j_call: TRBJ2-1
clone_size: NA
cdr3_length: 15

cdr3_nt: TGCGCCAGCAGCTTGGGGTTCCTAGGGGACACTGAAGCTTTCTTT
cdr3_aa: CASSLGFLGDTEAFF
d_call: NA
v_call: TRBV5-1
j_call: TRBJ1-1
clone_size: NA
cdr3_length: 15

cdr3_nt: TGTGCCAGCATCTTACAGTTGAACACCGGGGAGCTGTTTTTT
cdr3_aa: CASILQLNTGELFF
d_call: NA
v_call: TRBV12-3/TRBV12-4
j_call: TRBJ2-2
clone_size: NA
cdr3_length: 14